The 23 T cell receptor beta chains below come from one sample, sequenced in a study of blood T cell repertoires in COVID-19. TCRdb's copy holds only in-frame clones and misses some; the assay was immunoSEQ multiplex PCR. The sample yields about 34,000 clones, more than 60% seen once. Sequencing was done on a sample of peripheral blood. These receptors were collected from a man older than 75 with active or convalescent COVID-19.

V is TRBV21-1 and J is TRBJ2-7; TRBD1 reflects the table's D call only, with no check against the DNA. TRBV21-1 is a listed pseudogene. The length of the CDR3 is 16 residues. In nucleotides, the CDR3 is TGTGCCAGCAGCAAACCCGTCAGGGAAGGTCCCTACGAGCAGTACTTC. It translates to CASSKPVREGPYEQYF.

The CDR3 here is CATIRAGGSAEQFF. The CDR3 DNA is TGTGCCACCATCCGGGCGGGAGGATCCGCCGAGCAGTTCTTC. The chain uses TRBV19 and TRBJ2-1, with TRBD2 matching over 8 bases. The J segment lost 10 bases and the V segment lost 10 bases, leaving 15 bases of the junction unmatched. The CDR3 spans 14 residues. Germline V gene lookup returns CDR1 LNHDA and CDR2 SQIVND (reference sequence).

This clone showed up just a few times. Other nucleotide sequences from this sample produce the same CDR3. The gene calls are TRBV28 and TRBJ2-7; maybe TRBD2 (6 bases). The ends were cut back, 5 bases at V and 3 bases at J, with 11 bases in the middle. CDR1 MDHEN and CDR2 SYDVKM come from the germline V gene. This CDR3 has 13 residues. CDR3 amino acids: CASSPPGSYEQYF. DNA for the CDR3: TGTGCCAGCAGTCCCCCCGGGAGCTACGAGCAGTACTTC. Full variable domain (missing parts from reference TRBV28 and TRBJ2-7): DVKVTQSSRYLVKRTGEKVFLECVQDMDHENMFWYRQDPGLGLRLIYFSYDVKMKEKGDIPEGYSVSREKKERFSLILESASTNQTSMYLCASSPPGSYEQYFGPGTRLTVT.

The chain joins TRBV3-1 (or the pseudogene TRBV3-2) to TRBJ2-5; 8 nucleotides agree with TRBD2. This CDR3 has 16 residues. Germline-derived CDR1 and CDR2 are LGHDT and YNNKEL (reference sequence). Trimming cost V 7 bases and J 0 bases; bases outside gene matches: 10. The CDR3 region is CASIGTSGRYQETQYF. The CDR3 DNA is TGTGCCAGCATAGGAACTAGCGGCCGATACCAAGAGACCCAGTACTTC.

J is TRBJ2-3 and V is TRBV5-1; D is undetermined. The length of the CDR3 is 14 residues. V gave up 0 bases and J gave up 1 base, with 6 bases separating them. Germline V lookup: CDR1 SGHRS, CDR2 YFSETQ. CDR3 sequence (DNA): TGCGCCAGCAGCTTGGATCAGGGCACAGATACGCAGTATTTT. Its translation is CASSLDQGTDTQYF.

The CDR3 protein is CASSRGLAGGLNTDTQYF. The CDR3 nucleotides are TGTGCCAGCAGTCGGGGACTAGCGGGAGGGCTCAACACAGATACGCAGTATTTT. V is TRBV27 and J is TRBJ2-3, with 16 bases identical to TRBD2. The CDR3 runs 18 residues. Germline trimming cut 5 bases from V and 2 bases from J; bases unmatched to any gene: 7. Germline values: CDR1 MNHEY, CDR2 SMNVEV (reference sequence).

The CDR3 here is CVRSLALADYFTDTQYF. The CDR3 DNA reads TGTGTCAGAAGCTTAGCACTAGCGGATTACTTCACAGATACGCAGTATTTT. J is TRBJ2-3 and V is TRBV7-5; the D call of TRBD2 is as the table states it, not checked on the DNA. TRBV7-5 is a recognized pseudogene. The CDR3 runs 17 residues.

The chain carries TRBV19 and TRBJ2-6, with 7 bases identical to TRBD1. The CDR3 has 19 amino acids. The germline V gene has CDR1 LNHDA and CDR2 SQIVND (reference sequence). With 8 bases clipped from V and 0 bases from J, the junction kept 16 bases outside the gene matches. This CDR3 reads CASQKRAGTDYSGANVLTF. CDR3 nucleotide sequence: TGTGCCAGTCAAAAGAGGGCCGGGACAGATTACTCTGGGGCCAACGTCCTGACTTTC. Filled out from reference TRBV19 and TRBJ2-6, the complete variable domain reads DGGITQSPKYLFRKEGQNVTLSCEQNLNHDAMYWYRQDPGQGLRLIYYSQIVNDFQKGDIAEGYSVSREKKESFPLTVTSAQKNPTAFYLCASQKRAGTDYSGANVLTFGAGSRLTVL.

V gene TRBV3-1 (or the pseudogene TRBV3-2) combines with J gene TRBJ2-1; 8 nucleotides line up with TRBD1. CDR1 and CDR2 (germline): LGHDT, YNNKEL (reference sequence). Unmatched junction bases numbered 2, after V lost 1 base and J lost 3 bases. This CDR3 spans 15 amino acids. The CDR3 spells CASSQATGVYNEQFF. The CDR3 region has the DNA TGTGCCAGCAGCCAAGCGACAGGGGTCTACAATGAGCAGTTCTTC.

The rearrangement links TRBV24-1 to TRBJ2-2, with 9 bases lining up with TRBD2. Germline V gives CDR1 KGHDR, CDR2 SFDVKD. The trim removed 4 bases at V and 1 base at J, leaving 3 bases unmatched. The CDR3 runs 16 residues. As DNA, the CDR3 is TGTGCCACCAGTGACTTTAGCGGGAGGAACACCGGGGAGCTGTTTTTT. It encodes CATSDFSGRNTGELFF.

The CDR3 DNA reads TGTGCCAGCATCTTAGATATGAACACTGAAGCTTTCTTT. Its protein is CASILDMNTEAFF. The chain is built from TRBV28 and TRBJ1-1; D not resolved. V dropped 7 bases and J dropped 0 bases, with 9 bases sitting between them. Germline V gene lookup returns CDR1 MDHEN and CDR2 SYDVKM. CDR3 size: 13 residues. The full variable domain, rest sourced from reference TRBV28 and TRBJ1-1, is DVKVTQSSRYLVKRTGEKVFLECVQDMDHENMFWYRQDPGLGLRLIYFSYDVKMKEKGDIPEGYSVSREKKERFSLILESASTNQTSMYLCASILDMNTEAFFGQGTRLTVV.

The chain recombines TRBV9 with TRBJ2-7; 9 nucleotides align to TRBD1. With 2 bases clipped from V and 3 bases from J, the junction kept 3 bases outside the gene matches. Germline V gene sequence: CDR1 SGDLS, CDR2 YYNGEE. The CDR3 spans 14 residues. CDR3: CASSVRDRDYEQYF. The CDR3 DNA is TGTGCCAGCAGCGTGAGGGACAGGGACTACGAGCAGTACTTC.

The genes are TRBV6-2 or TRBV6-3 and TRBJ2-7; D not certain. CDR1 is MNHEY and CDR2 is SVGEGT in the germline V gene. Trimming stripped 7 bases from V and 6 bases from J, with 22 bases between. The CDR3 is made up of 15 amino acids. CDR3 sequence (DNA): TGTGCCAGCAACCCGTCGGTAGCCCCTTTCTCCGAGCAGTACTTC. It codes for CASNPSVAPFSEQYF.

This clone was counted between two and nine times. V gene TRBV7-9 combines with J gene TRBJ2-7; D might be TRBD2 (5 bases). V lost 1 base and J lost 5, with 21 bases in between. Germline V lookup: CDR1 SEHNR, CDR2 FQNEAQ (reference sequence). The CDR3 runs to 17 residues. In nucleotides, the CDR3 is TGTGCCAGCAGCTTAGGCTTCTTTTTAGCGAGTACAAACGAGCAGTACTTC. Amino acid sequence: CASSLGFFLASTNEQYF.

This chain links TRBV15 with TRBJ2-2, with D perhaps matching TRBD1 (6 bases). This CDR3 spans 16 amino acids. The V end lost 4 bases, the J end lost 3 bases, and 15 bases lay between the germline ends. Germline V gene data show CDR1 as LNHNV and CDR2 as YYDKDF (reference sequence). DNA for the CDR3: TGTGCCACCAGCACCAGTTGGGACATCTACACCGGGGAGCTGTTTTTT. Residues: CATSTSWDIYTGELFF. Looking up the rest from reference TRBV15 and TRBJ2-2 gives the full variable domain: DAMVIQNPRYQVTQFGKPVTLSCSQTLNHNVMYWYQQKSSQAPKLLFHYYDKDFNNEADTPDNFQSRRPNTSFCFLDIRSPGLGDTAMYLCATSTSWDIYTGELFFGEGSRLTVL.

The chain carries TRBV5-6 and TRBJ2-2; 9 bases map to TRBD1. CDR3 size: 15 residues. Trimming removed 3 bases from V and 3 bases from J; junction bases left unmatched: 3. CDR1 is SGHDT, CDR2 YYEEEE, per germline. CDR3 in DNA: TGTGCCAGCAGCTGGGGGACAGGGTACACCGGGGAGCTGTTTTTT. Its protein product is CASSWGTGYTGELFF.

The V call is TRBV10-3, the J call TRBJ2-7; D is uncertain. Trimming shortened V by 5 bases and J by 2 bases, and 10 bases separated the two germline ends. Germline V lookup: CDR1 ENHRY, CDR2 SYGVKD. This CDR3 is built from 13 residues. DNA for the CDR3: TGTGCCATCAGTAATGACAAACCCTACGAGCAGTACTTC. Translated: CAISNDKPYEQYF.

This chain uses TRBV29-1 with TRBJ1-5, with 9 bases identical to TRBD1. Germline trimming cut 4 bases from V and 1 base from J; bases unmatched to any gene: 2. The CDR3 consists of 14 residues. Germline V CDR1 and CDR2: SQVTM, ANQGSEA. The chain's CDR3 is CSVATGGSNQPQHF. DNA for the CDR3: TGCAGCGTTGCGACAGGGGGAAGCAATCAGCCCCAGCATTTT.

The V and J genes are TRBV19 and TRBJ1-5; 12 nucleotides align to TRBD1. Germline V lookup: CDR1 LNHDA, CDR2 SQIVND (reference sequence). V was pared by 6 bases and J by 5 bases, with 8 bases of the junction left unmatched. This CDR3 is 16 amino acids long. The CDR3 DNA reads TGTGCCAGTAGCCCGACCGGGACAGGGGGCCATCAGCCCCAGCATTTT. Translating it yields CASSPTGTGGHQPQHF.

The gene calls are TRBV5-1 and TRBJ2-1, with 13 bases fitting TRBD2. The V gene end was trimmed by 2 bases and the J gene end by 3 bases; junction bases not matched to a gene: 5. CDR1 and CDR2 (germline): SGHRS, YFSETQ. The CDR3 contains 17 residues. The chain's CDR3 is CASSLGTSGKFYNEQFF. CDR3 in DNA: TGCGCCAGCAGCTTAGGGACTAGCGGGAAGTTCTACAATGAGCAGTTCTTC.

The chain carries TRBV3-1 (or the pseudogene TRBV3-2) and TRBJ2-7, with D uncertain. The germline CDR1 and CDR2 sequences are LGHDT and YNNKEL (reference sequence). V was cut by 0 bases and J by 3 bases, with 9 bases left in between. The CDR3 is 14 residues long. The CDR3 DNA reads TGTGCCAGCAGCCAAGATCGCGTTTTCTACGAGCAGTACTTC. This codes for CASSQDRVFYEQYF.

The chain employs TRBV7-2 and TRBJ1-6, with 8 positions matching TRBD1. CDR1 and CDR2 from the germline V gene are SGHTA and FQGNSA. The junction had 5 bases not matched to a gene; V was cut back by 1 base and J by 9 bases. The length of the CDR3 is 15 residues. The CDR3 coding sequence is TGTGCCAGCAGCTTAGGGACAGGGTTGAGTTCACCCCTCCACTTT. Amino acid sequence: CASSLGTGLSSPLHF.

The chain employs TRBV7-8 and TRBJ2-1, with 8 bases that match TRBD2. Germline assignment: CDR1 SGHVS and CDR2 FQNEAQ. CDR3 length: 16 amino acids. Unmatched junction bases numbered 6, after V lost 5 bases and J lost 0 bases. As DNA, the CDR3 is TGTGCCAGCAGCCCCCAAAGCGGGAGCTCCTACAATGAGCAGTTCTTC. Translation: CASSPQSGSSYNEQFF.